The source of this T cell receptor (beta chain) is a study of CD8+ T cells in alopecia areata. Study overall: Those treated were given oral tofacitinib at 5 to 10 mg twice daily. Tofacitinib ran 6 to 18 months, followed by 6 months off drug.

With respect to this clone: Its antigen is not known.

The ends were cut back, 3 bases at V and 4 bases at J, with 19 bases in the middle. CDR1 is LNHDA and CDR2 is SQIVND in the germline V gene (reference sequence). The CDR3 consists of 17 residues. General observations from the study: Many expanded lesional clones stayed in scalp and blood while on tofacitinib.

As the sequencing template, cDNA was produced by extracting RNA and reverse transcribing it. The repertoire was sequenced with immunoSEQ multiplex PCR; TCRdb's copy has only in-frame clones and lacks some. The profile covers 200,000 or so clones, with roughly 64% appearing a single time and under 7% taken by the ten largest. Treatment reported: oral pan-JAK inhibitor, 5-10 mg twice daily. Starting from PBMCs, sorting isolated CD4+ and CD8+ T cells. The rearrangement links TRBV19 to TRBJ2-1; possibly TRBD1 or TRBD2 for D (5 bases each). The clonotype comes from a human donor with alopecia areata. The specimen comprised CD4+ T cells sorted from blood, sampled at week 24, from a patient treated with tofacitinib. CDR3 amino acids: CASSMPPPARGYNEQFF. The CDR3 nucleotides read TGTGCCAGTAGTATGCCCCCTCCAGCGAGGGGTTACAATGAGCAGTTCTTC. Full variable domain (remainder filled in from reference TRBV19 and TRBJ2-1): DGGITQSPKYLFRKEGQNVTLSCEQNLNHDAMYWYRQDPGQGLRLIYYSQIVNDFQKGDIAEGYSVSREKKESFPLTVTSAQKNPTAFYLCASSMPPPARGYNEQFFGPGTRLTVL.